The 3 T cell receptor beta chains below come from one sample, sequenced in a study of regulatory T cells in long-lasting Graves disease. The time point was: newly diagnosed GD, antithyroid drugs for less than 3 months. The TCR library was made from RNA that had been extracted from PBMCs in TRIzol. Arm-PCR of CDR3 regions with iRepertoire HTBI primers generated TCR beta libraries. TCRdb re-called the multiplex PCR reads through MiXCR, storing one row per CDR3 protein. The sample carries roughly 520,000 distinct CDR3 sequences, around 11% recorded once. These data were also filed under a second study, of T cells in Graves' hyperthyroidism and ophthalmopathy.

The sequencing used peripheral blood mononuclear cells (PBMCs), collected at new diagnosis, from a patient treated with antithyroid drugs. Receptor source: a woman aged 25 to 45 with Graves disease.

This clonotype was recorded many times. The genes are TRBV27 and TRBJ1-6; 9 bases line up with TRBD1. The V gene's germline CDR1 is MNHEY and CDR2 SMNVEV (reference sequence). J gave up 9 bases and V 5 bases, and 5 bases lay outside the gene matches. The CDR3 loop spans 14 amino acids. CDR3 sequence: CASSPGTGTSPLHF. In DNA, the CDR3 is TGTGCCAGCAGTCCCGGGACAGGGACTTCACCCCTCCACTTT.

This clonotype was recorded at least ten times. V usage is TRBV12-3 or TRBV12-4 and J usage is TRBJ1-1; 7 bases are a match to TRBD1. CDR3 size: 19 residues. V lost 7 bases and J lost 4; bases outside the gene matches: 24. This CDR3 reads CASTKRQGGWNVWGTEAFF. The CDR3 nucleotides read TGTGCCAGCACCAAGAGACAGGGCGGGTGGAATGTATGGGGCACTGAAGCTTTCTTT.

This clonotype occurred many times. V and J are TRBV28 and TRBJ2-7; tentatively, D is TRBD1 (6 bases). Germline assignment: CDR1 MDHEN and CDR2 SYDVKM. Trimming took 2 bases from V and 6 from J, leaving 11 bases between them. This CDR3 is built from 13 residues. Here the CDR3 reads CASSLGTPLEQYF. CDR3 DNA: TGTGCCAGCAGTTTAGGGACACCCCTCGAGCAGTACTTC.